Below are 23 T cell receptor beta chains sequenced from a single sample in a study of Graves' ophthalmopathy and Graves' hyperthyroidism. RNA transcripts were the template, and TCR beta CDR3 regions were amplified from them. The first round was an RT-PCR with HTBI primers, and the second round was a multiplex PCR. TCRdb re-called the multiplex PCR reads with MiXCR, one entry per CDR3 protein. The table includes some 200,000 distinct CDR3 sequences, just under 30% detected once. Sequences were obtained from peripheral blood. These receptors originate from a man aged 45 to 65 with Graves' ophthalmopathy.

V is TRBV6-1 and J is TRBJ2-5; 15 bases align to TRBD2. Germline CDR1 MNHNS, CDR2 SASEGT. The CDR3 loop spans 17 amino acids. V lost 6 bases and J lost 0; bases outside the gene matches: 5. The CDR3 nucleotides read TGTGCCAGCAGCCCCGGACTAGCGGGAGGGAACCAAGAGACCCAGTACTTC. Its protein is CASSPGLAGGNQETQYF.

This clonotype has ten or more counts. This rearrangement joins TRBV24-1 to TRBJ1-5; 8 bases are a match to TRBD1. V lost 9 bases to trimming and J lost 1 base; unmatched junction nucleotides: 4. The V gene's germline CDR1 is KGHDR and CDR2 SFDVKD. CDR3 length: 14 residues. The CDR3 loop reads CATQRTGSNQPQHF. The CDR3 region has the DNA TGTGCCACCCAGCGGACAGGGAGCAATCAGCCCCAGCATTTT.

The rearrangement joins TRBV28 to TRBJ2-3, with D possibly TRBD1 on 6 matching bases. This CDR3 spans 15 amino acids. Per germline, CDR1 MDHEN and CDR2 SYDVKM. V was shortened by 2 bases and J by 2 bases, with 11 bases between the two germline ends. DNA of the CDR3: TGTGCCAGCAGTTTACTGCAGGGGAACACAGATACGCAGTATTTT. Its protein is CASSLLQGNTDTQYF.

This clonotype was counted many times. The chain is built from TRBV28 and TRBJ1-2; no firm D call. V was clipped by 5 bases and J by 8 bases, with 15 bases between them. The CDR3 extends over 13 amino acids. Germline-derived CDR1 and CDR2 are MDHEN and SYDVKM. The CDR3 reads CASSAARLRGYTF. CDR3 nucleotides: TGTGCCAGCAGTGCCGCCCGGCTGCGGGGCTACACCTTC.

This clonotype came up many times. This rearrangement joins TRBV4-2 to TRBJ2-5; D tentatively reads TRBD1 or TRBD2 (6 bases each). This CDR3 is built from 18 residues. Trimming pared 4 bases from V and 1 base from J, leaving 22 bases between. CDR1 LGHNA and CDR2 YNFKEQ come from the germline V gene. CDR3 protein: CASSRIYQGRRSQETQYF. As DNA, the CDR3 is TGTGCCAGCAGCCGTATCTATCAGGGGAGGAGATCCCAAGAGACCCAGTACTTC.

The sample holds a few counts of this clonotype. The J gene is TRBJ1-5, the V gene TRBV14; D is ambiguous. Between the trimmed V and J ends, which lost 0 bases and 7 bases, there was a span of 7 bases. Germline values: CDR1 SGHDN, CDR2 FVKESK. The CDR3 runs 13 residues. DNA for the CDR3: TGTGCCAGCAGCCAAGACGATGTACAGCCCCAGCATTTT. Encoded protein: CASSQDDVQPQHF.

This clonotype came up many times. V gene TRBV3-1 combines with J gene TRBJ2-7; TRBD1 agrees at 8 bases. The germline gives CDR1 LGHDT, CDR2 YNNKEL (reference sequence). The V and J ends lost 4 bases and 4 bases, in that order; junction bases with no gene match: 6. The CDR3 spans 14 residues. The CDR3 DNA is TGTGCCAGCAGCCCTCGGGACAGGTGGTACGAGCAGTACTTC. Amino acid sequence: CASSPRDRWYEQYF.

The sample holds many counts of this clonotype. The V and J genes are TRBV7-9 and TRBJ2-7; D is perhaps TRBD1 or TRBD2 (6 bases each). The ends were cut back, 5 bases at V and 1 base at J, with 9 bases in the middle. Germline V gene lookup returns CDR1 SEHNR and CDR2 FQNEAQ (reference sequence). The CDR3 is made up of 13 amino acids. CDR3 DNA sequence: TGTGCCAGCAGCGGGGGGCAGTCCTACGAGCAGTACTTC. Amino acids: CASSGGQSYEQYF.

This clonotype was detected a few times. This chain uses TRBV12-3 or TRBV12-4 with TRBJ1-5; weak D call: TRBD1 (5 bases). V gave up 1 base and J gave up 7 bases, with 11 bases separating them. CDR3 size: 14 residues. The CDR3 loop is CASSLGPGRQPQHF. The CDR3 coding sequence is TGTGCCAGCAGTTTAGGTCCAGGGAGGCAGCCCCAGCATTTT.

This chain connects TRBV4-3 to TRBJ1-2; tentative D call: TRBD1 (5 bases). Germline assignment: CDR1 LGHNA and CDR2 YSLEER. The CDR3 consists of 14 residues. V shed 6 bases and J shed 8 bases, with 19 bases lying between them. CDR3 coding DNA: TGCGCCAGCAGTCCCGGGACGTCGTCCGGCGGCTACACCTTC. This gives the protein CASSPGTSSGGYTF.

This clonotype was found many times. This chain links TRBV11-2 with TRBJ2-5; 15 positions agree with TRBD2. The germline V gene encodes CDR1 SGHAT and CDR2 FQNNGV. The length of the CDR3 is 18 residues. Unmatched junction bases numbered 9, after V lost 3 bases and J lost 4 bases. CDR3 sequence: CASSLSAGLAGGRETQYF. Written as DNA, the CDR3 is TGTGCCAGCAGCTTGTCCGCGGGACTAGCGGGAGGAAGAGAGACCCAGTACTTC. The variable domain in full, with the rest retrieved from reference TRBV11-2 and TRBJ2-5, is EAGVAQSPRYKIIEKRQSVAFWCNPISGHATLYWYQQILGQGPKLLIQFQNNGVVDDSQLPKDRFSAERLKGVDSTLKIQPAKLEDSAVYLCASSLSAGLAGGRETQYFGPGTRLLVL.

DNA for the CDR3: TGTGCCAGCAGTTTAGCATCCGGGCTAAAGCATTTT. Protein sequence: CASSLASGLKHF. V and J are TRBV12-3 or TRBV12-4 and TRBJ1-5; D is uncertain. The V end was cut by 0 bases, the J end by 14 bases, with 11 bases between. The CDR3 length is 12 residues.

The rearrangement uses TRBV20-1 and TRBJ2-7; perhaps TRBD2 as D (5 bases). Trimming removed 0 bases from V and 3 bases from J, with 12 bases in between. There are 14 residues in the CDR3. CDR1 and CDR2 (germline): DFQATT, SNEGSKA (reference sequence). The CDR3 DNA follows: TGCAGTGCTAGAGATATCGGAGGAGGCTACGAGCAGTACTTC. Translating it yields CSARDIGGGYEQYF.

This clonotype appeared many times. V gene TRBV7-9 combines with J gene TRBJ2-5; TRBD1 might be the D (5 bases). Germline assignment: CDR1 SEHNR and CDR2 FQNEAQ (reference sequence). V lost 5 bases and J 7 bases, leaving 11 bases between the germline ends. CDR3 size: 12 residues. The CDR3 reads CASSQGSGTQYF. Written as DNA, the CDR3 is TGTGCCAGCAGCCAGGGATCAGGGACCCAGTACTTC.

This clonotype was observed many times. The chain couples TRBV28 to TRBJ2-2; a weak D match, TRBD2 (5 bases). This CDR3 region has 14 residues. The V end was cut by 3 bases, the J end by 6 bases, with 11 bases between. Germline loops: CDR1 MDHEN, CDR2 SYDVKM. Here the CDR3 reads CASSLRARPGELFF. The CDR3 nucleotides read TGTGCCAGCAGTTTGCGGGCTAGGCCCGGGGAGCTGTTTTTT.

The sample holds many counts of this clonotype. The chain is built from TRBV7-2 and TRBJ2-5; D unclear. The V end lost 4 bases, the J end lost 2 bases, and 5 bases lay between the germline ends. This CDR3 is built from 12 residues. CDR1 and CDR2 from the germline V gene are SGHTA and FQGNSA. The CDR3 DNA is TGTGCCAGCAGCTATACTCAAGAGACCCAGTACTTC. Translating it yields CASSYTQETQYF.

This clonotype has a count of ten or more. The chain carries TRBV11-2 and TRBJ2-5, with 7 positions matching TRBD2. Germline CDR1 SGHAT, CDR2 FQNNGV. This CDR3 is built from 12 residues. V lost 6 bases and J lost 4; bases outside the gene matches: 2. CDR3 coding DNA: TGTGCCAGCAGGGGGGGGGTAGAGACCCAGTACTTC. Translating gives CASRGGVETQYF.

This clonotype was detected ten times or more. The CDR3 DNA reads as TGTGCCAGCAGTCAAATATGGAACACTGAAGCTTTCTTT. The encoded protein is CASSQIWNTEAFF. J is TRBJ1-1 and V is TRBV6-1, with D hard to call. Germline loops: CDR1 MNHNS, CDR2 SASEGT. V gave up 5 bases and J gave up 1 base, with 8 bases separating them. This CDR3 comprises 13 residues.

On this clonotype: This may stem from a read error, because a much larger clone lies one nucleotide away. This chain links TRBV6-1 with TRBJ1-2; TRBD1 is a possible D gene (5 bases). Trimming left V 5 bases short and J 8 bases short, with 18 bases between. The CDR3 sequence is 14 residues long. Germline values: CDR1 MNHNS, CDR2 SASEGT. The DNA of the CDR3 is TGTGCCAGCAGTAGGGCGGGGGTACGGGAGGGCTACACCTTC. It encodes CASSRAGVREGYTF.

V and J are TRBV12-3 or TRBV12-4 and TRBJ1-6, with a possible D match to TRBD1 (6 bases). The CDR3 has 13 amino acids. V lost 5 bases and J lost 8, with 10 bases in between. The chain's CDR3 is CASSARTDSPLHF. DNA of the CDR3: TGTGCCAGCAGTGCCCGGACAGATTCACCCCTCCACTTT.

This clonotype was found many times. This chain joins TRBV6-1 and TRBJ1-1; 10 bases line up with TRBD1. Germline V gives CDR1 MNHNS, CDR2 SASEGT. The CDR3 is made up of 16 amino acids. Trimming at V came to 3 bases and at J to 4 bases, leaving 8 bases not matched to a gene. The CDR3 sequence is CASSDRDRGWVTEAFF. CDR3 sequence (DNA): TGTGCCAGCAGTGACCGGGACAGGGGTTGGGTCACTGAAGCTTTCTTT.

This clonotype showed up just a few times. CDR3 sequence reads: CSASPINDEQYF. The CDR3 nucleotides read TGCAGTGCTAGCCCGATAAACGACGAGCAGTACTTC. The V call is TRBV20-1, the J call TRBJ2-7; D unresolved. The CDR3 has 12 amino acids. The V end was cut by 3 bases, the J end by 5 bases, with 11 bases between. Per the germline V gene, CDR1 is DFQATT and CDR2 is SNEGSKA (reference sequence).

The chain joins TRBV28 to TRBJ1-1; D is possibly TRBD1 (6 bases). The CDR3 runs 12 residues. CDR1 and CDR2 (germline): MDHEN, SYDVKM. Trimming shortened V by 6 bases and J by 6 bases, and 11 bases separated the two germline ends. The CDR3 sequence is CASSEGGAEAFF. CDR3 bases: TGTGCCAGCAGCGAAGGGGGAGCTGAAGCTTTCTTT.